Sequencing of this TCR beta chain was carried out in a study of T-cell memory formation after mild COVID-19. Study overall: TCR clusters showed largely donor specificity.

Details on this clonotype: No antigen is known for it.

The V end lost 6 bases, the J end lost 10 bases, and 18 bases lay between the germline ends. Germline CDR1 reads MNHEY; CDR2 reads SMNVEV (reference sequence). The CDR3 is made up of 14 amino acids. TCRdb reprocessed the 5' RACE reads via MiXCR and lists one record per CDR3 protein. The sample comprises approximately 100,000 distinct CDR3 sequences, around a quarter of which are singletons, and approximately 45% rests with the top ten. Findings and caveats of the study: Cross-reactive memory appears to have joined, as suggested by some responding clones showing up in pre-infection memory. Whereas later expanders leaned CD4+, clones contracting day 15 to 85 showed a balanced CD4/CD8 makeup.

The TCR comes from a man younger than 35 who had mild COVID-19 (a few samples of this study predate the infection). Cell type and time point are not known. The rearrangement uses TRBV27 and TRBJ2-2, with no clear D. Sample: PBMCs or a T cell subset sorted from them (not recorded which). This CDR3 is CASSPGVALEELFF. In nucleotides, the CDR3 is TGTGCCAGCAGCCCCGGAGTAGCTCTCGAGGAGCTGTTTTTT.